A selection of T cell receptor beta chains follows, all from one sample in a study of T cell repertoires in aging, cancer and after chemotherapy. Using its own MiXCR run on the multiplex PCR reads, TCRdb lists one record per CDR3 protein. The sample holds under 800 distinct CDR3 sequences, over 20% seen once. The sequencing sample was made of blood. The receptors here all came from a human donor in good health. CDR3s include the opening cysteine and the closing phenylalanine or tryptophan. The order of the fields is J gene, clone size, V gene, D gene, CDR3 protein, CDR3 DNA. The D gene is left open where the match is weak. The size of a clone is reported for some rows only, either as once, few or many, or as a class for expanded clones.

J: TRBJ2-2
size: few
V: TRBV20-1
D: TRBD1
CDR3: CSARARRDRGDTGELFF
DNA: TGCAGTGCTAGAGCGCGCCGGGACAGGGGGGACACCGGGGAGCTGTTTTTT

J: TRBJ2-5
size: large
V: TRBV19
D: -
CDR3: CASSIDGTETQYF
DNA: TGTGCCAGTAGTATAGATGGCACAGAGACCCAGTACTTC

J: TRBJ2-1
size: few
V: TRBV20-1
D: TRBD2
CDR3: CSPHFGRDEQFF
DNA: TGCAGTCCCCACTTTGGGAGGGATGAGCAGTTCTTC

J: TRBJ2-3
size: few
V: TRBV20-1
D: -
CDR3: CSARRGLKGTDTQYF
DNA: TGCAGTGCTAGACGAGGATTAAAGGGCACAGATACGCAGTATTTT

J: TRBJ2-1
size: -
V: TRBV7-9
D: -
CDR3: CASSFLTDYNEQFF
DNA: TGTGCCAGCAGCTTCCTGACAGACTACAATGAGCAGTTCTTC

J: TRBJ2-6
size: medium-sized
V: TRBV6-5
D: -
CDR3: CASSYSRAGEGGANVLTF
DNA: TGTGCCAGCAGTTACTCGAGAGCAGGGGAAGGTGGGGCCAACGTCCTGACTTTC

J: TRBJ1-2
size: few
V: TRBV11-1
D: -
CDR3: CASRQAGDPYGYTF
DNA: TGTGCCAGCAGGCAGGCGGGGGATCCTTATGGCTACACCTTC

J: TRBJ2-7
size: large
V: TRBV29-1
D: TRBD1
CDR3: CSVERTGGTEQYF
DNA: TGCAGCGTTGAAAGGACAGGGGGCACCGAGCAGTACTTC

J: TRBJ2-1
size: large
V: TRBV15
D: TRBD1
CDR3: CATSAHGTGNNEQFF
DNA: TGTGCCACCAGCGCCCACGGGACAGGGAACAATGAGCAGTTCTTC

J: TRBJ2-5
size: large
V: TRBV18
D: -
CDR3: CASSTDRRPQETQYF
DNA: TGTGCCAGCTCAACTGACCGAAGGCCCCAAGAGACCCAGTACTTC

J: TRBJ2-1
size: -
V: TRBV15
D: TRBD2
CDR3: CATSRVAGADEQFF
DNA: TGTGCCACCAGCAGAGTGGCGGGAGCCGATGAGCAGTTCTTC

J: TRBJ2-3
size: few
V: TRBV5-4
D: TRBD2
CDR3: CASRGTSATDTQYF
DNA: TGTGCCTCCCGAGGGACTAGCGCAACAGATACGCAGTATTTT

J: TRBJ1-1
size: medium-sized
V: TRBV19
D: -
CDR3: CASRSLAWARSEAFF
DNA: TGTGCCAGTAGATCCCTGGCCTGGGCCCGGAGTGAAGCTTTCTTT

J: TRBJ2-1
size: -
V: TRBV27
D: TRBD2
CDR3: CASSTFLAGVTQFF
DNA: TGTGCCAGCAGTACCTTTCTAGCGGGCGTTACTCAGTTCTTC

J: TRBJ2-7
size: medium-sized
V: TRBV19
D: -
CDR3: CASSTSSAYYEQYF
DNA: TGTGCCAGTAGTACTTCTAGCGCCTACTACGAGCAGTACTTC

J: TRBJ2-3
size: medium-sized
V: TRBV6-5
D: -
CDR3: CASSDTGIGPDTQYF
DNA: TGTGCCAGCAGTGATACAGGGATCGGGCCAGATACGCAGTATTTT

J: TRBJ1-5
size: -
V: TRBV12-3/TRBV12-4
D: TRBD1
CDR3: CASSPDPGQGPQTQHF
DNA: TGTGCCAGCAGTCCAGATCCGGGACAGGGGCCCCAGACCCAGCATTTT

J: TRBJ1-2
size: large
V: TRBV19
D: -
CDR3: CASQKVISDYGYTF
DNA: TGTGCCAGTCAGAAGGTGATTTCGGACTATGGCTACACCTTC

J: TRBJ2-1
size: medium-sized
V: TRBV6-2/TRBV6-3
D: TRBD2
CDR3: CASSLSGSSYNEQFF
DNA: TGTGCCAGCAGTCTGAGCGGGAGCTCCTACAATGAGCAGTTCTTC

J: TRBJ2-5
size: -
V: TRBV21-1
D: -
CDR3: CASSKERTSEGGETQYF
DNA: TGTGCCAGCAGCAAAGAGCGTACTAGCGAGGGTGGGGAGACCCAGTACTTC

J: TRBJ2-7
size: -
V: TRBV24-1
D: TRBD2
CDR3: CATSDSGVRSYEQYF
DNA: TGTGCCACCAGTGATAGCGGGGTTAGATCCTACGAGCAGTACTTC

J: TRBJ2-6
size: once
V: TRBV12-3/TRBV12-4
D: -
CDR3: CASSYSRAGGGGANILTF
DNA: TGTGCCAGCAGTTACTCGAGAGCAGGGGGAGGTGGGGCCAACATCCTGACTTTC

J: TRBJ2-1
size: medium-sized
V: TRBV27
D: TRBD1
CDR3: CASSFTSPGQGNEQFF
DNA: TGTGCCAGCAGTTTCACTTCACCGGGACAGGGAAATGAGCAGTTCTTC

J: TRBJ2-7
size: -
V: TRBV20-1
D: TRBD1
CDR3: CSAGTGVTYEQYF
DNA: TGCAGTGCCGGGACAGGGGTCACCTACGAGCAGTACTTC

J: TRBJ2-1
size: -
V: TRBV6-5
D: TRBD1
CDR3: CASYGTGGVANEQFF
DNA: TGTGCCAGCTACGGGACAGGGGGCGTTGCGAATGAGCAGTTCTTC

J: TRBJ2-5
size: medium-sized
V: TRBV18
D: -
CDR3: CASSPQETQYF
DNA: TGTGCCAGCTCACCTCAAGAGACCCAGTACTTC

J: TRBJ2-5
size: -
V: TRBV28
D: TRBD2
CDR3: CASSLEFAGGETQYF
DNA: TGTGCCAGCAGTTTAGAGTTTGCGGGAGGAGAGACCCAGTACTTC

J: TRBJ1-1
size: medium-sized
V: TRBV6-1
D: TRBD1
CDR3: CASSTGAMNTEAFF
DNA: TGTGCCAGCAGTACAGGGGCGATGAACACTGAAGCTTTCTTT

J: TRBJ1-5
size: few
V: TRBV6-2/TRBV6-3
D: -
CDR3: CASSSTRVGSNQPQHF
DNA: TGTGCCAGCAGCTCAACGAGGGTAGGAAGCAATCAGCCCCAGCATTTT

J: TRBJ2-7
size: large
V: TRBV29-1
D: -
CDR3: CSVLKQNYEQYF
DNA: TGCAGCGTTCTCAAGCAAAACTACGAGCAGTACTTC

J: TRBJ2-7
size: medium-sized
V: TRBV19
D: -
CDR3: CASSRSGNVYEQYF
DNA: TGTGCCAGTAGTAGGTCGGGGAACGTCTACGAGCAGTACTTC

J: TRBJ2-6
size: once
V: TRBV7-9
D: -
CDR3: CASSLSSTGANVLTF
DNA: TGTGCCAGCAGCCTATCCTCTACCGGGGCCAACGTCCTGACTTTC

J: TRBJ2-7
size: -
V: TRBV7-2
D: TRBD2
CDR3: CASSLEASGNQIYEQYF
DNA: TGTGCCAGCAGCTTAGAGGCTAGCGGGAACCAAATCTACGAGCAGTACTTC

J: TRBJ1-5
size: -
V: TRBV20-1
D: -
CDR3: CSAGTADDQPQHF
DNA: TGCAGTGCTGGGACCGCTGATGATCAGCCCCAGCATTTT

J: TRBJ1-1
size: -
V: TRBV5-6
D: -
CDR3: CASSFRGRAEAFF
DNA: TGTGCCAGCAGCTTCAGGGGTAGAGCTGAAGCTTTCTTT

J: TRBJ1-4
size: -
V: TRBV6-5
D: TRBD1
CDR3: CASSGQGVGKLFF
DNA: TGTGCCAGCAGTGGACAGGGGGTCGGAAAACTGTTTTTT

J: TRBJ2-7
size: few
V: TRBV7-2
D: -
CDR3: CASRLVTEQYF
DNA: TGTGCCAGCAGACTAGTGACCGAGCAGTACTTC

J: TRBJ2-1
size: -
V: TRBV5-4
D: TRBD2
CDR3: CASTPGGGGREQFF
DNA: TGTGCCAGCACCCCCGGGGGGGGAGGGAGGGAGCAGTTCTTC

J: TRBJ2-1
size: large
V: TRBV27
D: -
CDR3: CASRPRGSNEQFF
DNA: TGTGCCAGCAGGCCGCGGGGCTCCAATGAGCAGTTCTTC

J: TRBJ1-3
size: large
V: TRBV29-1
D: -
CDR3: CSVEVPGNTIYF
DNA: TGCAGCGTTGAAGTACCCGGAAACACCATATATTTT

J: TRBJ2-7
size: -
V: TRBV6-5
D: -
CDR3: CASSLAPSGGSYEQYF
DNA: TGTGCCAGCAGTTTAGCACCCAGCGGAGGCTCCTACGAGCAGTACTTC

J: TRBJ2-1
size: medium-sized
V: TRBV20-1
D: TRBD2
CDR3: CSATPYGGSVYNEQFF
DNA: TGCAGTGCTACCCCCTATGGCGGGAGTGTCTACAATGAGCAGTTCTTC